What follows are 5 T cell receptor beta chains derived from one specimen sequenced in a study of PD-L1 blockade in urothelial cancer. The repertoire was sequenced with immunoSEQ multiplex PCR; TCRdb's copy has only in-frame clones and lacks some. Altogether some 51,000 clones are present, approximately 84% being singletons, with the ten largest covering approximately 16%. The source was PBMCs, collected around atezolizumab (anti-PD-L1) treatment. The receptors originated from a man aged 55 to 69 with urothelial cancer.

The rearrangement uses TRBV5-1 and TRBJ1-2; a possible D gene is TRBD1 (5 bases). The CDR3 is 16 residues long. The germline V and J ends were trimmed by 0 bases and 5 bases, with 17 bases remaining between them. In germline, CDR1 is SGHRS, CDR2 YFSETQ. The CDR3 region is CASSLVVGREGYGYTF. CDR3 nucleotides: TGCGCCAGCAGCTTGGTAGTCGGCAGGGAAGGGTATGGCTACACCTTC.

This chain links TRBV28 with TRBJ1-3, with D uncertain. Trimming left V 8 bases short and J 0 bases short, with 8 bases between. CDR3 length equals 13 residues. Looked up from germline, CDR1 is MDHEN and CDR2 is SYDVKM. The DNA for the CDR3 is TGTGCCAGCTGCACGGGCTCTGGAAACACCATATATTTT. This encodes CASCTGSGNTIYF.

The CDR3 sequence: CASSVGGPYNEQFF. DNA for the CDR3: TGTGCCAGCAGCGTAGGGGGGCCCTACAATGAGCAGTTCTTC. The chain joins TRBV9 to TRBJ2-1; tentative D call: TRBD1 (6 bases). The germline V gene encodes CDR1 SGDLS and CDR2 YYNGEE. The length of the CDR3 is 14 residues. The germline V and J ends were trimmed by 0 bases and 2 bases, with 6 bases remaining between them. Full variable domain (remainder filled in from reference TRBV9 and TRBJ2-1): DSGVTQTPKHLITATGQRVTLRCSPRSGDLSVYWYQQSLDQGLQFLIQYYNGEERAKGNILERFSAQQFPDLHSELNLSSLELGDSALYFCASSVGGPYNEQFFGPGTRLTVL.

The chain links TRBV7-2 to TRBJ1-2; D perhaps matches TRBD1 (5 bases). Trimming pared 5 bases from V and 8 bases from J, leaving 21 bases between. Per the germline V gene, CDR1 is SGHTA and CDR2 is FQGNSA. CDR3 size: 15 residues. The CDR3 DNA follows: TGTGCCAGCAGCCAAACTTTATTAAGGGGCGAGGGCTACACCTTC. Translation gives CASSQTLLRGEGYTF.

CDR3 nucleotides: TGTGCCAGCAGCGTAGTAGGCACAGGGTGGAACGAGCAGTACTTC. It specifies CASSVVGTGWNEQYF. This chain connects TRBV9 to TRBJ2-7, with D maybe TRBD1 (6 bases). The germline V gene encodes CDR1 SGDLS and CDR2 YYNGEE. Trimming took 0 bases from V and 5 from J, leaving 15 bases between them. The CDR3 is 15 amino acids.